This TCR beta chain was found in a study of blood T cell repertoires in COVID-19. The overall study: Donors in the United States, Italy and Spain gave samples during acute or convalescent COVID-19. Nucleic acid was either cDNA or gDNA, and it came from T cells, B-cell-depleted T cells, or PBMCs.

CDR1 is SGHDT and CDR2 is YYEEEE in the germline V gene. V lost 3 bases, J lost 2 bases, and 13 bases lay in between. The CDR3 covers 15 residues. In the original analysis: The assay estimated nucleated cells by amplifying reference gene primers. Method: immunoSEQ multiplex PCR; TCRdb's copy keeps in-frame clones and lacks some. The DNA gave D and trimming, while V, J and clone size come from that table. The data show under 350,000 clones, 80% to 90% seen once. Categorization into cohorts depended on clinical history that participants reported. This receptor was obtained from a woman in her 40s with acute COVID-19. This chain connects TRBV5-6 to TRBJ2-3; D is perhaps TRBD2 (5 bases). Sequencing was done on a sample of PBMCs or T cells enriched from blood (not recorded which). CDR3 residues: CASSSPGMATDTQYF. The CDR3 DNA sequence: TGTGCCAGCAGCTCCCCCGGGATGGCCACAGATACGCAGTATTTT. The variable domain in full, with the rest retrieved from reference TRBV5-6 and TRBJ2-3, is DAGVTQSPTHLIKTRGQQVTLRCSPKSGHDTVSWYQQALGQGPQFIFQYYEEEERQRGNFPDRFSGHQFPNYSSELNVNALLLGDSALYLCASSSPGMATDTQYFGPGTRLTVL.